This T cell receptor beta chain was profiled in a study of cytomegalovirus exposure and HLA in healthy donors. To note about this clone: Antigen: not known.

A multiplex PCR was run with 60 Vbeta primers and 13 Jbeta primers. TCRdb's table, derived via immunoSEQ multiplex PCR, lists solely in-frame clones and lacks some. This repertoire shows roughly 150,000 clones, around 82% found once; its top ten account for 6.5% to 7.5%. Study conclusions and caveats: TCR beta chains associated with HLA were, in a later analysis, more clonally expanded than equally common others. Several top significant clusters appeared, in a later analysis, to be linked to common viral pathogens. DRB1 had the most TCR associations and HLA-C the fewest, a later analysis found, with rates varying by HLA locus.

This CDR3 contains 13 residues. The germline V gene has CDR1 SGHTA and CDR2 FQGNSA. The V gene lost 2 bases and the J gene lost 6 bases, with 7 bases spanning the gap. Donors had nominal health at sampling but likely had unrecorded immune exposures. The source is a woman in her forties or fifties in good health and CMV-seropositive. J is TRBJ2-2 and V is TRBV7-2, with TRBD1 as a possible D gene (5 bases). Sequencing was performed on PBMCs. CDR3 in DNA: TGTGCCAGCAGCTTACAGGGATCCGGGGAGCTGTTTTTT. The encoded protein is CASSLQGSGELFF. Using reference TRBV7-2 and TRBJ2-2 for the parts outside the CDR3, the full variable domain is GAGVSQSPSNKVTEKGKDVELRCDPISGHTALYWYRQSLGQGLEFLIYFQGNSAPDKSGLPSDRFSAERTGGSVSTLTIQRTQQEDSAVYLCASSLQGSGELFFGEGSRLTVL.